What follows is one T cell receptor (beta chain) and its context. Its antigen remains unknown. The CDR3 runs to 15 residues. The junction had 9 bases not matched to a gene; V was cut back by 6 bases and J by 8 bases. Germline lookup yields CDR1 SNHLY and CDR2 FYNNEI. With 60 Vbeta and 13 Jbeta primers, the PCR was carried out. Profiling relied on immunoSEQ multiplex PCR, and the TCRdb table lists in-frame clones only, not all of them. Of more than 200,000 clones listed, more than 60% are singletons. The entry originates in a study of cytomegalovirus exposure and HLA in healthy donors. Notes on the study in general: Usually a TCR sequence was rare, but some public TCRs were found in many donors.

The chain couples TRBV2 to TRBJ2-1; 11 nucleotides match TRBD2. The TCR originated in a man aged 35 to 55 in good health and CMV-seronegative. Material for sequencing was PBMCs. The CDR3 sequence: CASSKTSGEFDEQFF. The CDR3, as DNA: TGTGCCAGCAGCAAGACTAGCGGGGAATTCGATGAGCAGTTCTTC.